This T cell receptor beta chain comes out of a study of cytotoxic CD8 clonotypes in ibrutinib-treated CLL. Looking at the study overall: Recorded responses included approximately 25 partial and 2 complete; following median roughly 70 months, roughly 15 stayed remitted and roughly 12 progressed. Response sampling occurred after a median roughly twelve months of treatment (range 6 to 36).

Assay: immunoSEQ multiplex PCR; the TCRdb copy retains only in-frame clones and omits some. The data show 65,000 to 90,000 clones, 83% seen once. J lost 9 bases, V lost 4 bases, and 15 bases had no gene match. The CDR3 totals 16 residues. The germline CDR1 and CDR2 sequences are SNHLY and FYNNEI. Cryopreserved PBMCs provided around 1.9 micrograms of genomic DNA for the TCR beta libraries. The input for sequencing was PBMCs, taken after 24 months of ibrutinib treatment. This clonotype was obtained from a human donor with chronic lymphocytic leukemia. J is TRBJ2-5 and V is TRBV2; 9 bases match TRBD1. The CDR3 spells CASSGGPTGGFGSQYF. Written as DNA, the CDR3 is TGTGCCAGCAGTGGAGGGCCGACAGGGGGTTTTGGGTCCCAGTACTTC.